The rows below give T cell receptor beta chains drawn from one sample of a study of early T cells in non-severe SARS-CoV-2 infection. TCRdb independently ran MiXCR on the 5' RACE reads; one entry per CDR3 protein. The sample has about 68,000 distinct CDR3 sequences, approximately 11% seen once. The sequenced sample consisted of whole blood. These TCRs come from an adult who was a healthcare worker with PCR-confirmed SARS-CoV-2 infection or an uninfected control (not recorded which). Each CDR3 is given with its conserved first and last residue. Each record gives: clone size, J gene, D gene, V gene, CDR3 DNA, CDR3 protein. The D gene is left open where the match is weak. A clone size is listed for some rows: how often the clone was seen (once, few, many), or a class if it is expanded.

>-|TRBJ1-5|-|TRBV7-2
TGTGCCAGCAGCTTATCGGGACCTTATAGCAATCAGCCCCAGCATTTT
CASSLSGPYSNQPQHF
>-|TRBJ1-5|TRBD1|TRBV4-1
TGCGCCAGCGCCCGGGACAGATACAATCAGCCCCAGCATTTT
CASARDRYNQPQHF
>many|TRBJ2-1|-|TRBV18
TGTGCCAGCTCCCGGCGGGACTTGGACAATGAGCAGTTCTTC
CASSRRDLDNEQFF
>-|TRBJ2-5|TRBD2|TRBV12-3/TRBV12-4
TGTGCCAGCAGTTTACAGGGTAGCGGGAGGCAAGAGACCCAGTACTTC
CASSLQGSGRQETQYF
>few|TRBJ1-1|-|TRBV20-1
TGCAGTGCTAGTAGCATGAACACTGAAGCTTTCTTT
CSASSMNTEAFF
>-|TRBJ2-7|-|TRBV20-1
TGCAGTGCTAGAAAGACCATAATGGGCGAGCAGTACTTC
CSARKTIMGEQYF
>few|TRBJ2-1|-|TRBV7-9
TGTGCCAGCAGCTTAGGTGAACAGCCGTTCGATGAGCAGTTCTTC
CASSLGEQPFDEQFF
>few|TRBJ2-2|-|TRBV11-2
TGTGCCAGCAGCTTATTACCGATCATCACCGGGGAGCTGTTTTTT
CASSLLPIITGELFF
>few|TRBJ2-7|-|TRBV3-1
TGTGCCAGCAGCCAAGATCATAGTTCGGCGGGTCCTTCCTACGAGCAGTACTTC
CASSQDHSSAGPSYEQYF
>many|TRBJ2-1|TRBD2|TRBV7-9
TGTGCCAGCAGCCCAAAACTAGCGGGAGACTACAATGAGCAGTTCTTC
CASSPKLAGDYNEQFF
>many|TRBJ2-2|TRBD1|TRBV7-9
TGTGCCAGCAGCCCTAGAGGGACAGCGAACACCGGGGAGCTGTTTTTT
CASSPRGTANTGELFF
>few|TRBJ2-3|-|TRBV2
TGTGCCAGCAGTGAAGGGCGTATTACGCAGTATTTT
CASSEGRITQYF
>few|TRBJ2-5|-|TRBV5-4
TGTGCCAGCAGCTGGGGGGAGACCCAGTACTTC
CASSWGETQYF
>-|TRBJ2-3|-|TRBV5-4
TGTGCCAGCAGCTTGGTAGACCAGCTCACAGATACGCAGTATTTT
CASSLVDQLTDTQYF
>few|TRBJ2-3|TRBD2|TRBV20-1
TGCAGTGCTAGATTTTGGCGGGAGGCAGCGCAGTATTTT
CSARFWREAAQYF
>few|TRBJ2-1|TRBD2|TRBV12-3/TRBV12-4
TGTGCCAGCAGTACAGGACTAGCGCACAATGAGCAGTTCTTC
CASSTGLAHNEQFF
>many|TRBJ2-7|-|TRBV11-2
TGTGCCAGCAGCCGGATTAAAGCGGGCTCCTACGAGCAGTACTTC
CASSRIKAGSYEQYF
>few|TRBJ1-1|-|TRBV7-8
TGTGCCAGCAGCTTAGCCGTGGGGACTGAAGCTTTCTTT
CASSLAVGTEAFF
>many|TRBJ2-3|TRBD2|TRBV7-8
TGTGCCAGCAGCCCTAGGGCGGGAGCCCCCACAGATACGCAGTATTTT
CASSPRAGAPTDTQYF
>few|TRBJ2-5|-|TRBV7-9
TGTGCCACAGAGGGAGGCCGAGAGACCCAGTACTTC
CATEGGRETQYF
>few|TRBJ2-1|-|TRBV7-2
TGTGCCAGCAGCGCGACATCGAGCTCCTACAATGAGCAGTTCTTC
CASSATSSSYNEQFF
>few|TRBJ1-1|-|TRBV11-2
TGTGCCAGCAGCTTAAGGCCAGAAGAAGTTTTCTTT
CASSLRPEEVFF
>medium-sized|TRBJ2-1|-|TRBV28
TGTGCCAGCAGTTTAGGTAGTCGGGGATCCTACAATGAGCAGTTCTTC
CASSLGSRGSYNEQFF
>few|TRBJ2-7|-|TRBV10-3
TGTGCCATCAGTGGGGGGGATCAAGTGAACTACGAGCAGTACTTC
CAISGGDQVNYEQYF
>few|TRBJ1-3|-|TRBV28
TGTGCCAGCAGAGGAGGGGGCTCTGGAAACACCATATATTTT
CASRGGGSGNTIYF
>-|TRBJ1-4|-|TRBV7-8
TGTGCCAGCAGCTTAACTTCCCGCTTGAATGAAAAACTGTTTTTT
CASSLTSRLNEKLFF
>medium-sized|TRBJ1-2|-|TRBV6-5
TGTGCCAGCAGCCTAAAGACCGGGACCATCTATGGCTACACCTTC
CASSLKTGTIYGYTF
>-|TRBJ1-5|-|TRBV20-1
TGCAGTGCTAGAGATGCGAAAGAGGATAGCAATCAGCCCCAGCATTTT
CSARDAKEDSNQPQHF
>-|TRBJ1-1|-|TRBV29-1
TGCAGCGTAAATGACCCGTTTCTATCTGAAGCTTTCTTT
CSVNDPFLSEAFF
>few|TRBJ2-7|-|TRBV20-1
TGCAGTGCTAGACAGGGGACCGAGCAGTACTTC
CSARQGTEQYF
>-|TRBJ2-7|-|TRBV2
TGTGCCAGCAGTTCGTACGGCACTCTCGGCGAGCAGTACTTC
CASSSYGTLGEQYF
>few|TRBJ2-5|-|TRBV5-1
TGCGCCAGCAGCTTGTATAGGATACAAGAGACCCAGTACTTC
CASSLYRIQETQYF
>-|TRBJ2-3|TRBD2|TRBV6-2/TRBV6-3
TGTGCCAGCAGTTACGAGGGGCTAGCGGTTCCAGATACGCAGTATTTT
CASSYEGLAVPDTQYF
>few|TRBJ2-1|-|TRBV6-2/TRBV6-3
TGTGCCAGCTCAGTTCAGGGATCAAATGAGCAGTTCTTC
CASSVQGSNEQFF
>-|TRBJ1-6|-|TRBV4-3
TGCGCCAGCAGCCAAAAGGCGGAGCAGGGCGATTCACCCCTCCACTTT
CASSQKAEQGDSPLHF
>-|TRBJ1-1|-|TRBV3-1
TGTGCCAGCAGCCAAGAGGGGACACCGAACACTGAAGCTTTCTTT
CASSQEGTPNTEAFF
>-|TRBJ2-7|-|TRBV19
TGTGCCAGTAGTTGGGGGCCTCTACAGGGTTACGAGCAGTACTTC
CASSWGPLQGYEQYF
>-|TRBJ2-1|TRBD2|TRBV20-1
TGCAGTGCTAGAGGGGCCGGGACTAGCGGGAGTATCAATGAGCAGTTCTTC
CSARGAGTSGSINEQFF
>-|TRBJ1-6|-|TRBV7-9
TGTGCCAGCAGCTTTGTTCGGTCCTATAATTCACCCCTCCACTTT
CASSFVRSYNSPLHF
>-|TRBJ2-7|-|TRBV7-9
TGTGCCAGCAGCCGATCCGCTAGCGCTCCCTACGAGCAGTACTTC
CASSRSASAPYEQYF
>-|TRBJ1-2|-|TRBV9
TGTGCCAGCAGCTTTGCTACAACTAACTATGGCTACACCTTC
CASSFATTNYGYTF
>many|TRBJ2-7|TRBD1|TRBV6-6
TGTGCCAGCAGCACCGGGACAGGGCCCTACGAGCAGTACTTC
CASSTGTGPYEQYF
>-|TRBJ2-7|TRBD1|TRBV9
TGTGCCAGCAGCGTCGACAGGGATTCCTACGAGCAGTACTTC
CASSVDRDSYEQYF
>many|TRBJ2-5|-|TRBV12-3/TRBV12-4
TGTGCCAGCAGTTTCGACCCAACTAGTCACGAGACCCAGTACTTC
CASSFDPTSHETQYF
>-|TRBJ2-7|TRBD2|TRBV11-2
TGTGCCAGCAGCTTAAGCGGGAGGCACGAGCAGTACTTC
CASSLSGRHEQYF
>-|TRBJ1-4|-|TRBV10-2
TGCGCCAGCAGTGACTCAGGGGAAAAACTGTTTTTT
CASSDSGEKLFF
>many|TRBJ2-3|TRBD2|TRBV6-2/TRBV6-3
TGTGCCAGCAGTGCGGGAGTCGGGAGCACAGATACGCAGTATTTT
CASSAGVGSTDTQYF
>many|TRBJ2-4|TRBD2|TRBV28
TGTGCCAGCAGTTTGGTCGGGGGGACCAAAAACATTCAGTACTTC
CASSLVGGTKNIQYF
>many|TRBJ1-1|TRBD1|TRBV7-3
TGTGCCAGCAGCTTAGGCGGACAGGGGTTTGAAGCTTTCTTT
CASSLGGQGFEAFF
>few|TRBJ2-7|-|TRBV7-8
TGTGCCAGCAGCTTAAATCCGCCCACCTACTACGAGCAGTACTTC
CASSLNPPTYYEQYF